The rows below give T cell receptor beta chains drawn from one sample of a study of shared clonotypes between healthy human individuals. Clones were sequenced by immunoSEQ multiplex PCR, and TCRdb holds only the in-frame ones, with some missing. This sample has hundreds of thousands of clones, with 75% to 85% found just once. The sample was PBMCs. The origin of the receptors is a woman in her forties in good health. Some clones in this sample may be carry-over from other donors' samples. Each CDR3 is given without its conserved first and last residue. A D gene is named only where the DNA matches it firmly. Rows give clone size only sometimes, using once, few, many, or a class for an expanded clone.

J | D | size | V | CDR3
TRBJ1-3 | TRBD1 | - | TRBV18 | ASSTGSSGNTIY
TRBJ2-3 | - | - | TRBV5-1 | ASSLFGAGTDTQY
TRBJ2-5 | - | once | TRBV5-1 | ASSLVEGLETQY
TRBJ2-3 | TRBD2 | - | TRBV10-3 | AISRREGDDTQY
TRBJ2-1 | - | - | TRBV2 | ASTTLSYNEQF
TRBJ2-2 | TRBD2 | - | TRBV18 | ASSPRAGGPTGELF
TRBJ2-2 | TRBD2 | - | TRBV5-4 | ASSLLSGRDTGELF
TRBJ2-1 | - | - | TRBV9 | ASSVAGRQEQF
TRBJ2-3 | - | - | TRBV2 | ASRSTDTQY
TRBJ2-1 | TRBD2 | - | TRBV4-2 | ASSPGTSGNNEQF
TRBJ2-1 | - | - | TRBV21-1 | ASSGGLAGPPRNEQF
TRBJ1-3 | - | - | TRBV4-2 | ASSPRQASEDAGNTIY
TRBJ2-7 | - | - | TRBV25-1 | ASSEPHRDSGEQY
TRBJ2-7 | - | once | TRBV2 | ASSLSGTSYEQY
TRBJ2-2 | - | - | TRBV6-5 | ASSYRRNTGELF
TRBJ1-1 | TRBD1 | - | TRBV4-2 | ASSQYRTGVWTEAF
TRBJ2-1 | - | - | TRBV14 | ASSQGPEQF
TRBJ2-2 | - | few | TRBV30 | AWQRRGGGNTGELF
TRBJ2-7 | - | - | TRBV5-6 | ASSPRPTSAHEQY
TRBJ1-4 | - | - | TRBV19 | ASSLQGPTTNEKLF
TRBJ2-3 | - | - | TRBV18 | ASSPNSADTQY
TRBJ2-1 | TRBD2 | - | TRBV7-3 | ASSFTGTSSYNEQF
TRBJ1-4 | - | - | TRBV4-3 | ASSQGDSNEKLF
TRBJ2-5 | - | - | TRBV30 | AWEGPVETQY
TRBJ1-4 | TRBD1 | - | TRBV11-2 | ASSSGGTNEKLF
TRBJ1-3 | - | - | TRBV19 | ASRDFLGRFSGNTIY
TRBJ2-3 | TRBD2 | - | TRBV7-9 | ASSSTGTSGSGFTDTQY
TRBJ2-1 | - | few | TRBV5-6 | ASSLRGRRYNEQF
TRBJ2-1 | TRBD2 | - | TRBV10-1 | ASSAGTSAYNEQF
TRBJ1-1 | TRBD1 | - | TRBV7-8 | ASSLGQGTEAF
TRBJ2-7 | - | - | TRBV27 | ASSLGRGTYEQY
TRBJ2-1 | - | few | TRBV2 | ASSKEAVLQF
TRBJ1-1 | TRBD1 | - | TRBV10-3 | AFRQGAATEAF
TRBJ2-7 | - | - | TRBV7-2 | ASSLDYFEQY
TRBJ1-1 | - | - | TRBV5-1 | ASSPNGGDTEAF
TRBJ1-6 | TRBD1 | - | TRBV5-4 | ASSLAVGQGNSPLH
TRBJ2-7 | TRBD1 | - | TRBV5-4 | ASSPELGQDTYEQY
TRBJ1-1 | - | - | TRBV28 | ASSLGGNLVTEAF